The sequence of this TCR beta chain was determined in a study of shared clonotypes between healthy human individuals. Findings and limits, study-wide: On the whole, naive subsets had larger estimated richness than memory subsets had.

The CDR3 runs 17 residues. Germline lookup yields CDR1 LNHNV and CDR2 YYDKDF (reference sequence). V trimming: 5 bases; J trimming: 0 bases; junction bases outside the gene matches: 8. Only CD45RO-negative cells positively selected for CCR7 counted as naive CD8 cells, so terminally differentiated effector memory CD45RA+ cells were excluded. Here immunoSEQ multiplex PCR was the method, and the copy in TCRdb shows in-frame clones only, minus some. The data contain millions of clones, over 85% of them singletons. As to this clone: Its target is unknown.

The specimen sequenced was naive CD8+ T cells sorted from blood. The TCR originated in a man aged 18 to 29 in good health. The chain has TRBV15 and TRBJ2-1, with 9 bases identical to TRBD2. The CDR3 here is CATSSTSGYNSYNEQFF. Here the CDR3 DNA reads TGTGCCACCAGCTCGACTAGCGGATATAACTCCTACAATGAGCAGTTCTTC.